The next 10 T cell receptor beta chains were all read from a single sample in a study of T cell responses to AZD1222 COVID-19 vaccine. Method: immunoSEQ multiplex PCR; TCRdb's copy keeps in-frame clones and lacks some. This sample carries tens of thousands of clones, around nine tenths of them seen once, and the ten largest clones take about 5.2%. The sample was peripheral blood, taken on day 0 of AZD1222 vaccination. The receptor source for this set is an adult in good health.

V usage is TRBV5-1 and J usage is TRBJ1-2, with D tentatively TRBD1 (5 bases). This CDR3 has 12 residues. V lost 7 bases, J lost 4 bases, and 11 bases lay in between. Germline V gene lookup returns CDR1 SGHRS and CDR2 YFSETQ. The CDR3 region has the DNA TGCGCCAGCTGGGGTGGGGGCTATGGCTACACCTTC. Translating it yields CASWGGGYGYTF.

The rearrangement uses TRBV6-5 and TRBJ1-1; D possibly corresponds to TRBD1 (6 bases). Germline V gene data show CDR1 as MNHEY and CDR2 as SVGAGI. This CDR3 contains 15 residues. Trimming took off 7 bases at V and 2 bases at J, with 17 bases between the two ends. CDR3 DNA: TGTGCCAGCAATCAGGGCAGGGGAATCAACACTGAAGCTTTCTTT. Protein product: CASNQGRGINTEAFF.

V usage is TRBV5-1 and J usage is TRBJ2-5, with 12 bases that match TRBD2. The CDR3 runs to 18 residues. Germline CDR1 and CDR2: SGHRS and YFSETQ. V dropped 0 bases and J dropped 2; count of bases not matched to a gene: 8. The CDR3 here is CASSLDPSGGAWQETQYF. The CDR3 DNA sequence: TGCGCCAGCAGCTTGGACCCTAGCGGGGGGGCCTGGCAAGAGACCCAGTACTTC.

The V and J genes are TRBV5-1 and TRBJ2-5; 7 nucleotides align to TRBD2. The CDR3 covers 14 residues. J was trimmed by 5 bases and V by 3 bases; bases with no gene match: 7. The germline gives CDR1 SGHRS, CDR2 YFSETQ. The CDR3 nucleotides read TGCGCCAGCAGCTCTATAAGCGGGGAGGAGACCCAGTACTTC. Translating it yields CASSSISGEETQYF.

The V and J genes are TRBV5-1 and TRBJ1-1, with D maybe TRBD1 (6 bases). The CDR3 contains 15 residues. Germline V CDR1 and CDR2: SGHRS, YFSETQ. V was clipped by 0 bases and J by 2 bases, with 11 bases between them. CDR3 DNA sequence: TGCGCCAGCAGCTTGGAACGGACAGCTAACACTGAAGCTTTCTTT. Encoded protein: CASSLERTANTEAFF.

This clone occurred once. V is TRBV28 and J is TRBJ2-3, with 9 positions matching TRBD1. Germline assignment: CDR1 MDHEN and CDR2 SYDVKM. The CDR3 length is 16 residues. The ends lost 5 bases at V and 0 bases at J; junction bases unmatched: 6. Here the CDR3 DNA reads TGTGCCAGCAGTATGATCGGGACAGGGAGCACAGATACGCAGTATTTT. Translated, it gives CASSMIGTGSTDTQYF.

The V call is TRBV10-2, the J call TRBJ2-6, with D possibly matching TRBD2 (7 bases). The germline CDR1 and CDR2 sequences are WSHSY and SAAADI. CDR3 length: 19 amino acids. The V end lost 7 bases, the J end lost 0 bases, and 22 bases lay between the germline ends. CDR3: CASKGVREGLNSGANVLTF. The CDR3 DNA is TGCGCCAGCAAGGGGGTGAGGGAGGGCCTGAACTCTGGGGCCAACGTCCTGACTTTC.

This chain joins TRBV4-3 and TRBJ2-7, with a possible D match to TRBD1 (6 bases). The germline CDR1 and CDR2 sequences are LGHNA and YSLEER. V dropped 0 bases and J dropped 0 bases, with 9 bases sitting between them. The CDR3 runs 15 residues. The CDR3 sequence: CASSQDRTVSYEQYF. The DNA for the CDR3 is TGCGCCAGCAGCCAAGATAGGACAGTCTCCTACGAGCAGTACTTC.

The DNA of the CDR3 is TGTGCCAGCAGCCAACTGGACGGCGGACGAAATGAAAAACTGTTTTTT. It yields the protein CASSQLDGGRNEKLFF. The chain combines TRBV5-6 with TRBJ1-4; D unresolved. The V gene's germline CDR1 is SGHDT and CDR2 YYEEEE. The CDR3 loop spans 16 amino acids. Trimming removed 4 bases at V and 5 bases at J, with 18 bases between.

The genes are TRBV6-2 or TRBV6-3 and TRBJ1-1; TRBD1 is a possible D gene (5 bases). This CDR3 is 13 amino acids long. Per the germline V gene, CDR1 is MNHEY and CDR2 is SVGEGT. Trimming took 6 bases from V and 1 from J, leaving 9 bases between them. The CDR3 DNA sequence: TGTGCCAGCAGCCGGCAGGGGAACACTGAAGCTTTCTTT. Protein sequence: CASSRQGNTEAFF.